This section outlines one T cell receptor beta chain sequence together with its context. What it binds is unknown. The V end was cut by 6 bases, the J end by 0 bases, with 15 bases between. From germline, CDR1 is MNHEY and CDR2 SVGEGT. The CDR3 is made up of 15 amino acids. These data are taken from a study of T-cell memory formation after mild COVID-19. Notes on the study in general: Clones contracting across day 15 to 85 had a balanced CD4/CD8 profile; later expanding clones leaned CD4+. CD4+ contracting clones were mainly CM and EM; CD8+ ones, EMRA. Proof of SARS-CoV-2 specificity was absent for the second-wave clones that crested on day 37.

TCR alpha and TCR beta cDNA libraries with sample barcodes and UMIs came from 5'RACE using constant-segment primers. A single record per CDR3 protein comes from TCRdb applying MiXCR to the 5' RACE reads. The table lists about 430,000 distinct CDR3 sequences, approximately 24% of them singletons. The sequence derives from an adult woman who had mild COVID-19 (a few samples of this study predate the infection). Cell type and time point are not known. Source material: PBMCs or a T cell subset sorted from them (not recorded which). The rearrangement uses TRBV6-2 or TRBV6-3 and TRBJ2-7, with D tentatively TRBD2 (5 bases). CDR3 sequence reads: CASSPRRALSYEQYF. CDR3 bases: TGTGCCAGCAGCCCCCGGCGGGCACTCTCCTACGAGCAGTACTTC.